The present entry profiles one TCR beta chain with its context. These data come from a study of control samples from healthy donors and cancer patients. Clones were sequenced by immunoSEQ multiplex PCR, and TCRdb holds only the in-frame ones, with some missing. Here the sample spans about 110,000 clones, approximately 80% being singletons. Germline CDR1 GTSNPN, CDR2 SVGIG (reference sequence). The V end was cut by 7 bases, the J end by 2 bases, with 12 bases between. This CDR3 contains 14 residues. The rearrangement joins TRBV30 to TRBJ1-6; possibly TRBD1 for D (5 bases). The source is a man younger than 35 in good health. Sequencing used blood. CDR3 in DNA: TGTGCCTTACAGGATAGGCCCTATAATTCACCCCTCCACTTT. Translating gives CALQDRPYNSPLHF.